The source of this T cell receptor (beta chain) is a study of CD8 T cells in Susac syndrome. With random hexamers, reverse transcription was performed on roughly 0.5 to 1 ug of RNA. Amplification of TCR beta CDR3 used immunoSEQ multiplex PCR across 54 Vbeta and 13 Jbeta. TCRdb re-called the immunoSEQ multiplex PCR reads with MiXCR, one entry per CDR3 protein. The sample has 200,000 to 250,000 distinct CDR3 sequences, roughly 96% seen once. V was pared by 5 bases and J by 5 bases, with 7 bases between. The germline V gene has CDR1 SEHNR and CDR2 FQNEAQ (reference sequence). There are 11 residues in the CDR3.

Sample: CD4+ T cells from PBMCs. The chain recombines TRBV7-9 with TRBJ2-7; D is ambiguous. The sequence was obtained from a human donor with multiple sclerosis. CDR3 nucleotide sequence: TGTGCCAGCAGCCCCGACGACGAGCAGTACTTC. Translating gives CASSPDDEQYF.